This is a list of T cell receptor beta chains from one sample in a study of spatial heterogeneity in lung cancer. From the 5' RACE reads, TCRdb called clonotypes with MiXCR, one entry per CDR3 protein. The sample carries approximately 9,700 distinct CDR3 sequences, 8.7% recorded once. The source material was lung tumor tissue, sampled at surgery. The receptors here all came from a female donor with early-stage non-small cell lung cancer. CDR3s include the opening cysteine and the closing phenylalanine or tryptophan. The order of the fields is clone size, D gene, V gene, J gene, CDR3 protein, CDR3 DNA. D genes are given only for firm matches. Expanded clones get a size class; other rows say once, few or many, or leave the size out.

>many|NA|TRBV5-1|TRBJ2-5
CASSLNYGGGETQYF
TGCGCCAGCAGCTTGAACTACGGGGGAGGCGAGACCCAGTACTTC
>few|NA|TRBV15|TRBJ2-6
CATSWGSGANVLTF
TGTGCCACCAGCTGGGGGTCCGGGGCCAACGTCCTGACTTTC
>many|NA|TRBV2|TRBJ2-3
CASSETSWADTQYF
TGTGCCAGCAGTGAAACTAGCTGGGCAGATACGCAGTATTTT
>once|TRBD1|TRBV3-1|TRBJ1-2
CASSQAETGPHGYTF
TGTGCCAGCAGCCAAGCGGAGACAGGGCCCCATGGCTACACCTTC
>many|NA|TRBV24-1|TRBJ2-3
CATSDPTGGHTQYF
TGTGCCACCAGTGATCCTACCGGCGGGCATACGCAGTATTTT
>many|TRBD2|TRBV10-3|TRBJ2-1
CAISESSGLGLGYEQFF
TGTGCCATCAGTGAGTCGAGTGGTTTGGGACTAGGCTATGAGCAGTTCTTC
>NA|TRBD2|TRBV7-6|TRBJ2-3
CASSRTSLDTQYF
TGTGCCAGCAGCCGGACTAGTCTGGATACGCAGTATTTT
>many|TRBD1|TRBV6-6|TRBJ2-3
CASRLGQGTDTQYF
TGTGCCAGCAGATTAGGACAGGGAACAGATACGCAGTATTTT
>few|TRBD1|TRBV27|TRBJ2-5
CASGHRTGNFQETQYF
TGTGCCAGCGGGCACCGGACAGGGAATTTCCAAGAGACCCAGTACTTC
>few|TRBD2|TRBV7-2|TRBJ2-1
CASSRGGGYNEQFF
TGTGCCAGCAGCCGGGGGGGCGGATACAATGAGCAGTTCTTC
>medium-sized|NA|TRBV10-3|TRBJ1-1
CAISDMALTSEAFF
TGTGCCATCAGTGACATGGCACTAACGAGTGAAGCTTTCTTT
>medium-sized|TRBD2|TRBV9|TRBJ2-1
CASAGGAHEQFF
TGTGCCAGTGCCGGGGGGGCCCATGAGCAGTTCTTC
>few|NA|TRBV7-2|TRBJ1-5
CASSSSSGNQPQHF
TGTGCCAGCAGCTCAAGTTCTGGCAATCAGCCCCAGCATTTT
>many|NA|TRBV20-1|TRBJ2-3
CSARDWSRLGRSGTDTQYF
TGCAGTGCTAGAGATTGGAGTAGGTTGGGGAGGTCTGGCACAGATACGCAGTATTTT
>few|NA|TRBV12-3/TRBV12-4|TRBJ2-5
CASSPTRGMDQETQYF
TGTGCCAGCAGTCCCACACGGGGGATGGACCAAGAGACCCAGTACTTC
>once|NA|TRBV12-3/TRBV12-4|TRBJ2-6
CASSFNASRSGANVLTF
TGTGCCAGCAGTTTTAATGCCAGCCGCTCTGGGGCCAACGTCCTGACTTTC
>many|NA|TRBV20-1|TRBJ1-3
CSATTGSGNTIYF
TGCAGTGCTACTACAGGCTCTGGAAACACCATATATTTT
>many|TRBD1|TRBV11-2|TRBJ2-7
CASSSSFTGGYEQYF
TGTGCCAGCAGCTCTAGCTTTACAGGGGGCTACGAGCAGTACTTC
>NA|NA|TRBV5-1|TRBJ2-1
CASSGRGLRNEQFF
TGCGCCAGCAGCGGGCGGGGTTTGAGAAATGAGCAGTTCTTC
>many|TRBD1|TRBV12-3/TRBV12-4|TRBJ1-2
CASSRTGESGYTF
TGTGCCAGCAGTCGGACAGGGGAGAGTGGCTACACCTTC
>few|NA|TRBV19|TRBJ1-5
CASTFLWPDSGQTNQPQHF
TGTGCCAGTACATTTCTTTGGCCGGACAGCGGGCAGACGAATCAGCCCCAGCATTTT
>many|TRBD2|TRBV7-3|TRBJ2-3
CASSLNSGGTQYF
TGTGCCAGCAGCTTAAATTCGGGAGGTACGCAGTATTTT
>many|TRBD1|TRBV30|TRBJ1-6
CAWGQGASPLHF
TGTGCCTGGGGCCAGGGGGCTTCACCCCTCCACTTT
>NA|NA|TRBV11-2|TRBJ2-5
CASSLERETQYF
TGTGCCAGCAGCTTAGAGAGGGAGACCCAGTACTTC
>few|NA|TRBV5-1|TRBJ1-1
CASSTNLRNTEAFF
TGCGCCAGCAGCACCAACCTTAGAAACACTGAAGCTTTCTTT
>few|NA|TRBV7-2|TRBJ2-6
CASSLGYSGANVLTF
TGTGCCAGCAGCTTAGGGTACTCTGGGGCCAACGTCCTGACTTTC
>many|NA|TRBV5-1|TRBJ2-1
CASSLGGTRRQFF
TGCGCCAGCAGCTTGGGAGGGACAAGACGGCAGTTCTTC
>NA|NA|TRBV7-9|TRBJ2-6
CASSLGSSGANVLTF
TGTGCCAGCAGCTTAGGAAGCTCTGGGGCCAACGTCCTGACTTTC
>NA|TRBD1|TRBV5-6|TRBJ1-1
CASSLPGTGSPGTEAFF
TGTGCCAGCAGCTTGCCCGGGACAGGGTCTCCTGGCACTGAAGCTTTCTTT
>medium-sized|NA|TRBV7-9|TRBJ2-3
CASRLATDTQYF
TGTGCCAGCAGGCTAGCAACAGATACGCAGTATTTT
>NA|TRBD1|TRBV28|TRBJ2-7
CASTGQGRGEQYF
TGTGCCAGCACTGGACAGGGACGTGGGGAGCAGTACTTC
>medium-sized|NA|TRBV5-1|TRBJ2-1
CASSSGSSYNEQFF
TGCGCCAGCAGCTCGGGGAGCTCCTACAATGAGCAGTTCTTC
>NA|TRBD1|TRBV14|TRBJ2-5
CASSQDFRGKETQYF
TGTGCCAGCAGCCAAGATTTCAGGGGGAAGGAGACCCAGTACTTC
>many|NA|TRBV7-2|TRBJ2-3
CASSSAPGGADTQYF
TGTGCCAGCAGCTCCGCCCCCGGGGGCGCAGATACGCAGTATTTT
>few|TRBD2|TRBV7-2|TRBJ2-5
CASSQRLAGGLETQYF
TGTGCCAGCAGCCAACGACTAGCGGGGGGGCTAGAGACCCAGTACTTC
>few|NA|TRBV5-1|TRBJ2-7
CASSPDRSEQYF
TGCGCCAGCAGCCCCGACAGGTCCGAGCAGTACTTC
>many|NA|TRBV7-6|TRBJ2-1
CASSLDNEQFF
TGTGCCAGCAGCTTGGACAATGAGCAGTTCTTC
>medium-sized|TRBD2|TRBV9|TRBJ2-3
CASRPPDGLAGESTDTQYF
TGTGCCAGCAGGCCCCCGGACGGACTAGCGGGGGAGAGCACAGATACGCAGTATTTT